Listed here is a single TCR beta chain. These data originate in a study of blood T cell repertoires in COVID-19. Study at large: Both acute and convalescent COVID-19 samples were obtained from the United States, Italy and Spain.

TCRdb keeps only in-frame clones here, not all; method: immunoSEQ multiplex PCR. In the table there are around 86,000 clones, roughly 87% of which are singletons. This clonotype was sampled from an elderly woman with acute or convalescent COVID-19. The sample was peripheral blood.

The CDR3 coding sequence is TGTGCCAGCAGTCTCCTTGACAAGATATCAGACAGGGGCGACTATGGCTACACCTTC. This sequence encodes CASSLLDKISDRGDYGYTF. The rearrangement links TRBV3-1 (or the pseudogene TRBV3-2) to TRBJ1-2, with 8 nucleotides matching TRBD1. Per germline, CDR1 LGHDT and CDR2 YNNKEL (reference sequence). This CDR3 is 19 amino acids long. V was pared by 6 bases and J by 3 bases, with 21 bases of the junction left unmatched.